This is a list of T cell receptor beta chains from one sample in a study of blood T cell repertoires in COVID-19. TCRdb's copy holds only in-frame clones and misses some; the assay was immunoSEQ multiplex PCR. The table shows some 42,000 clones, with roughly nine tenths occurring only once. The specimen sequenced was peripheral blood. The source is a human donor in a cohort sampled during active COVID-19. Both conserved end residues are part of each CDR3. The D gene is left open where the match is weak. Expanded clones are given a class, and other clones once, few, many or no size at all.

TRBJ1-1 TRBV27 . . CASSPDALGGEAFF TGTGCCAGCAGCCCTGATGCCCTAGGCGGTGAAGCTTTCTTT
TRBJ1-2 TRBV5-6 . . CASSLDAREIYGYTF TGTGCCAGCAGCTTGGACGCCAGGGAAATTTATGGCTACACCTTC
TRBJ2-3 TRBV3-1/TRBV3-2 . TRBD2 CASSQVSGGNTQYF TGTGCCAGCAGCCAAGTTAGCGGGGGTAATACGCAGTATTTT
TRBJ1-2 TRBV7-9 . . CASSPRLFPNYGYTF TGTGCCAGCAGCCCTCGACTCTTTCCTAACTATGGCTACACCTTC
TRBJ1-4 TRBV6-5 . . CASSYSGRGKKLFF TGTGCCAGCAGTTACTCTGGGAGAGGGAAAAAACTGTTTTTT
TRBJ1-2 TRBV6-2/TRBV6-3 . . CASSLPFSAGYTF TGTGCCAGCAGCCTACCCTTCTCAGCGGGCTACACCTTC
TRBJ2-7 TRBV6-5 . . CASSYYSGAAYEQYF TGTGCCAGCAGTTATTACTCAGGGGCCGCCTACGAGCAGTACTTC
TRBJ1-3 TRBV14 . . CASSPGHSGNTIYF TGTGCCAGCAGCCCGGGACACTCTGGAAACACCATATATTTT
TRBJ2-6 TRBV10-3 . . CAISEWTAASGANVLTF TGTGCCATCAGTGAGTGGACAGCCGCCTCTGGGGCCAACGTCCTGACTTTC
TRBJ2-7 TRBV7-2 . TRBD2 CASSLDRGGPYEQYF TGTGCCAGCAGCTTAGATCGGGGGGGCCCCTACGAGCAGTACTTC
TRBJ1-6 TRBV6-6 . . CASSYEVSYNSPLHF TGTGCCAGCAGTTATGAGGTCTCCTATAATTCACCCCTCCACTTT
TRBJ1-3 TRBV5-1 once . CASSLVGGSGNTIYF TGCGCCAGCAGCTTGGTGGGGGGGTCTGGAAACACCATATATTTT
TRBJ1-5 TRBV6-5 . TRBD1 CASSNGTGGLQPQHF TGTGCCAGCAGCAATGGGACAGGGGGTCTCCAGCCCCAGCATTTT
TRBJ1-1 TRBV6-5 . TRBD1 CASSYGQVARNTEAFF TGTGCCAGCAGTTACGGACAGGTTGCGAGAAACACTGAAGCTTTCTTT
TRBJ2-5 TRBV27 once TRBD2 CASSSGTSGGEIETQYF TGTGCCAGCAGCTCCGGGACTAGCGGGGGGGAGATAGAGACCCAGTACTTC
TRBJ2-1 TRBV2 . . CAGGGRQANEQFF TGTGCCGGCGGTGGCCGACAGGCCAATGAGCAGTTCTTC
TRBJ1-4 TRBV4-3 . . CASSPAPGDKLFF TGCGCCAGCAGCCCCGCGCCGGGGGATAAACTGTTTTTT
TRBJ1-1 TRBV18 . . CASSPPGGVDTEAFF TGTGCCAGCTCACCACCGGGGGGGGTGGACACTGAAGCTTTCTTT
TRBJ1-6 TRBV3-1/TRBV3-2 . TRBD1 CASSRGPGQGGSPLHF TGTGCCAGCAGTCGAGGACCGGGACAGGGAGGGTCACCCCTCCACTTT
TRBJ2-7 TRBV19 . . CASAPTGQSKQQYF TGTGCCAGCGCCCCTACCGGACAGTCTAAACAGCAGTACTTC
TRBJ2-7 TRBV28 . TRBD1 CASSSPGGTGVYEQYF TGTGCCAGCAGTTCTCCGGGTGGGACAGGGGTCTACGAGCAGTACTTC
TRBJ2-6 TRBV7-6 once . CASSPGHRISGANVLTF TGTGCCAGCAGTCCGGGACACCGTATCTCTGGGGCCAACGTCCTGACTTTC
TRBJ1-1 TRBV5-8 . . CASSRSPGTEAFF TGTGCCAGCAGCCGGTCCCCGGGAACTGAAGCTTTCTTT
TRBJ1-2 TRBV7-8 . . CASSFPGNYGYTF TGTGCCAGCAGCTTTCCAGGGAACTATGGCTACACCTTC
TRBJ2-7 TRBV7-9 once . CASSPDSLAYEQYF TGTGCCAGCAGCCCGGACAGTTTAGCATACGAGCAGTACTTC
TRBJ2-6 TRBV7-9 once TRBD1 CASGDRVLGANVLTF TGTGCCAGCGGCGACAGGGTCCTTGGGGCCAACGTCCTGACTTTC
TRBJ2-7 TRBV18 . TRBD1 CASIPGQGAGEQYF TGTGCCAGCATACCGGGACAGGGGGCTGGCGAGCAGTACTTC
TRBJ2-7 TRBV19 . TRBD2 CASSTGLAYEQYF TGTGCCAGTAGTACTGGACTAGCCTACGAGCAGTACTTC
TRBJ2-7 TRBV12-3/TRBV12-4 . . CASSSAYEQYF TGTGCCAGCAGTTCCGCCTACGAGCAGTACTTC
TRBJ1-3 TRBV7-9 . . CASSLAGATLGNTIYF .
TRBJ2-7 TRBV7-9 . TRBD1 CASSLGTGSYEQYF TGTGCCAGCAGCTTAGGGACAGGGTCCTACGAGCAGTACTTC
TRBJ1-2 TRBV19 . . CASGQLLSNYGYTF TGTGCCAGCGGACAGCTTCTCTCCAACTATGGCTACACCTTC
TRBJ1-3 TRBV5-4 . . CASSPATDSGNTIYF TGTGCCAGCAGCCCTGCGACAGACTCTGGAAACACCATATATTTT
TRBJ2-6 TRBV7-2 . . CASSLNRLLAGANVLTF TGTGCCAGCAGCCTAAACAGGTTACTGGCTGGGGCCAACGTCCTGACTTTC
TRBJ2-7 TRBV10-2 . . CASIPRTASTEQYF TGCGCCAGCATCCCCAGGACAGCCTCCACCGAGCAGTACTTC
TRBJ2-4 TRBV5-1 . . CASRPTETLAKNIQYF TGCGCCAGCAGGCCGACAGAAACTCTAGCCAAAAACATTCAGTACTTC
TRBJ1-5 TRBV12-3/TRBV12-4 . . CASSWEAGQPQHF TGTGCCAGCAGCTGGGAGGCAGGTCAGCCCCAGCATTTT
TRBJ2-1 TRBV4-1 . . CASSRIGGDNEQFF TGCGCCAGCAGCCGCATCGGGGGTGACAATGAGCAGTTCTTC
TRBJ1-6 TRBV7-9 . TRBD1 CASSLTGGNNSPLHF TGTGCCAGCAGCCTTACAGGGGGCAATAATTCACCCCTCCACTTT
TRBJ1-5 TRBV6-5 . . CASRQGSGDNQPQHF TGTGCCAGCAGGCAGGGATCGGGGGACAATCAGCCCCAGCATTTT
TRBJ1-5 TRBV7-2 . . CASSLKGDHQPQHF TGTGCCAGCAGCTTAAAAGGGGATCATCAGCCCCAGCATTTT